One sample yielded the 11 T cell receptor beta chains listed below, sequenced in a study of human T cells and chemical hapten exposure. Time point described: patch test 2, 6 weeks after DPC sensitization. The treatment was: therapeutic diphenylcyclopropenone sensitization with weekly scalp DPC. TCRdb itself ran the RACE reads through MiXCR, one entry per CDR3 protein. The repertoire holds some 79,000 distinct CDR3 sequences, with about 10% as singletons. The starting material was whole blood, obtained in connection with sensitization to the hapten diphenylcyclopropenone (DPC). These receptors were collected from a woman in her forties or fifties with alopecia areata. Some clones in this sample may be carry-over from other donors' samples.

This clonotype was observed a handful of times. The chain employs TRBV10-3 and TRBJ2-7, with 8 bases aligning to TRBD2. V lost 8 bases to trimming and J lost 7 bases; unmatched junction nucleotides: 13. The CDR3 is 14 amino acids. Germline assignment: CDR1 ENHRY and CDR2 SYGVKD. CDR3 region: CAIGLAGLAQEQYF. The DNA of the CDR3 is TGTGCCATCGGGCTAGCGGGCCTCGCCCAAGAGCAGTACTTC.

The table lists this clonotype with a few counts. The rearrangement uses TRBV11-2 and TRBJ2-1, with 10 bases matching TRBD2. CDR3 length: 17 amino acids. Germline-derived CDR1 and CDR2 are SGHAT and FQNNGV. J was trimmed by 3 bases and V by 5 bases; bases with no gene match: 10. In DNA form, the CDR3 reads TGTGCCAGCAGCCCAGGACTAGCGGCATTGGACTACAATGAGCAGTTCTTC. Amino acids: CASSPGLAALDYNEQFF.

The rearrangement joins TRBV29-1 to TRBJ2-3; 10 positions agree with TRBD2. V dropped 0 bases and J dropped 5; count of bases not matched to a gene: 8. The CDR3 has 16 residues. Germline-derived CDR1 and CDR2 are SQVTM and ANQGSEA. The CDR3 DNA sequence: TGCAGCGTTGAAGAACGAAGCGGGAGGGCCGGAGATACGCAGTATTTT. Amino acids: CSVEERSGRAGDTQYF.

The CDR3 DNA reads as TGTGCCAGCAGCTCAGGAGACAGGGATGAAGCTTTCTTT. Protein product: CASSSGDRDEAFF. The chain has TRBV7-2 and TRBJ1-1, with TRBD1 matching over 7 bases. The CDR3 has 13 amino acids. The V gene end was trimmed by 4 bases and the J gene end by 7 bases; junction bases not matched to a gene: 6. The germline V gene encodes CDR1 SGHTA and CDR2 FQGNSA.

The sample holds many counts of this clonotype. The chain employs TRBV12-3 or TRBV12-4 and TRBJ2-5; D not certain. The length of the CDR3 is 11 residues. V was pared by 5 bases and J by 2 bases, with 3 bases between. DNA for the CDR3: TGTGCCAGCAGTATACAAGAGACCCAGTACTTC. Residues: CASSIQETQYF.

This clonotype was seen more than once but under ten times. This rearrangement joins TRBV28 to TRBJ2-7; D gene uncertain. The V gene's germline CDR1 is MDHEN and CDR2 SYDVKM. V was clipped by 7 bases and J by 6 bases, with 10 bases between them. CDR3 length equals 11 residues. CDR3 coding DNA: TGTGCCAGCATTACGGCAACCGAGCAGTACTTC. This codes for CASITATEQYF.

This clonotype was detected ten times or more. J is TRBJ2-1 and V is TRBV7-9; a weak D match, TRBD2 (5 bases). Germline-derived CDR1 and CDR2 are SEHNR and FQNEAQ (reference sequence). There are 15 residues in the CDR3. Trimming left V 1 base short and J 8 bases short, with 15 bases between. The DNA of the CDR3 is TGTGCCAGCAGCTTAGAAGCGGCCCCCCTCGATGAGCAGTTCTTC. It encodes CASSLEAAPLDEQFF.

The chain uses TRBV4-1 and TRBJ1-1; D gene ambiguous. CDR1 and CDR2 (germline): MGHRA, YSYEKL. This CDR3 comprises 15 residues. Trimming took off 4 bases at V and 11 bases at J, with 23 bases between the two ends. The CDR3 reads CASSPAAVTPVGAFF. The CDR3 DNA reads as TGCGCCAGCAGCCCCGCTGCGGTTACACCGGTAGGGGCTTTCTTT.

At least ten counts were recorded for this clonotype. The chain is built from TRBV7-9 and TRBJ1-3, with D unclear. V was clipped by 5 bases and J by 0 bases, with 5 bases between them. Germline assignment: CDR1 SEHNR and CDR2 FQNEAQ (reference sequence). The CDR3 consists of 13 residues. The CDR3 loop is CASSRSSGNTIYF. DNA of the CDR3: TGTGCCAGCAGCCGGAGCTCTGGAAACACCATATATTTT. The full variable domain, with the rest looked up from reference TRBV7-9 and TRBJ1-3, is DTGVSQNPRHKITKRGQNVTFRCDPISEHNRLYWYRQTLGQGPEFLTYFQNEAQLEKSRLLSDRFSAERPKGSFSTLEIQRTEQGDSAMYLCASSRSSGNTIYFGEGSWLTVV.

There are many counts of this clonotype. For the CDR3, the DNA is TGCAGTGCTACGCCGACTATTTCGAGCACAGATACGCAGTATTTT. Translating it yields CSATPTISSTDTQYF. V and J are TRBV20-1 and TRBJ2-3; D possibly corresponds to TRBD2 (5 bases). Trimming stripped 4 bases from V and 0 bases from J, with 14 bases between. The CDR3 contains 15 residues. CDR1 is DFQATT, CDR2 SNEGSKA, per germline (reference sequence).

Many counts were recorded for this clonotype. V and J are TRBV29-1 and TRBJ2-1, with D maybe TRBD2 (6 bases). The V gene lost 2 bases and the J gene lost 8 bases, with 10 bases spanning the gap. Germline CDR1 SQVTM, CDR2 ANQGSEA. This CDR3 comprises 12 residues. The CDR3 coding sequence is TGCAGCGTTGAATTGGGGAGGCATGAGCAGTTCTTC. This gives the protein CSVELGRHEQFF.